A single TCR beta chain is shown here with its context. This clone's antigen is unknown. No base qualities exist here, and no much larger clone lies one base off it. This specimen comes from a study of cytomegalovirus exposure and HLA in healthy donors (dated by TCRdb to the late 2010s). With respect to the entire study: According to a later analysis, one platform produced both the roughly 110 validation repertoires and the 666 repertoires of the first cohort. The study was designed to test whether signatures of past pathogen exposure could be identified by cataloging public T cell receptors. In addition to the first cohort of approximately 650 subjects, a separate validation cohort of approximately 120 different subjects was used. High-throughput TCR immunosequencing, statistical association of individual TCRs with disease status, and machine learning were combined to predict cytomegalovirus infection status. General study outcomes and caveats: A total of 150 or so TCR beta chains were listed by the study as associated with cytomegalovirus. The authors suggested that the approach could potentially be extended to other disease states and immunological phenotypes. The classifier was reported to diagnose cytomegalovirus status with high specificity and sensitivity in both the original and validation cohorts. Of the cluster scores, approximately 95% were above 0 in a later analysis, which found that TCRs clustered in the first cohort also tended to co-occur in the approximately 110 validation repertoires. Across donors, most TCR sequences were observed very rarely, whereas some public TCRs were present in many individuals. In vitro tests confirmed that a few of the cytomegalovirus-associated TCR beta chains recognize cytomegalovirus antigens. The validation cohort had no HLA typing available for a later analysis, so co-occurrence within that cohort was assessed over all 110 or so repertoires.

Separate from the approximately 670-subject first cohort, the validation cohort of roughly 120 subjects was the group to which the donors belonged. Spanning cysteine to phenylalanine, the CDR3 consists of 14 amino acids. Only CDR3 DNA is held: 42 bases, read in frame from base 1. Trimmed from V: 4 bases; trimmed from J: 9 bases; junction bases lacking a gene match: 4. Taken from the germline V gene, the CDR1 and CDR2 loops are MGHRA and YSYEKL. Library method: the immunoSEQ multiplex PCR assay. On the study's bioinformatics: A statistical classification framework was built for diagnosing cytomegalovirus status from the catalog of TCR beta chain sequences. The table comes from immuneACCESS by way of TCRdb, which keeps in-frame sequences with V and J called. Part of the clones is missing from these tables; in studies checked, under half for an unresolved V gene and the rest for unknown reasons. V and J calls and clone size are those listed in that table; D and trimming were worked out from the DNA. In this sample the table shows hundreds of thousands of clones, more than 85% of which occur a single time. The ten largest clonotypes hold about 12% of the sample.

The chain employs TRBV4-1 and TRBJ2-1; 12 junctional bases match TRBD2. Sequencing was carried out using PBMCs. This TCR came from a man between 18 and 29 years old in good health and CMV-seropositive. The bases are TGCGCCAGCAGCCCTAGCGGGAGGGCCCCTGAGCAGTTCTTC. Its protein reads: CASSPSGRAPEQFF.